The sequence of this T cell receptor (beta chain) was determined in a study of shared clonotypes between healthy human individuals. Naive CD8 cells lacked CD45RO, underwent positive selection for CCR7 and left out terminally differentiated effector memory CD45RA+ cells. V was trimmed by 8 bases and J by 4 bases, leaving 15 bases between them. The V gene's germline CDR1 is MNHNS and CDR2 SASEGT. This CDR3 has 13 residues. Sorted subsets were amplified in replicate PCRs using 150 to 250 ng DNA, 30,000 to 35,000 T cell genomes. How the authors handled the data: Filtering was not the same, since immunoSEQ gave junction-only sequences without quality scores. The repertoire was sequenced with immunoSEQ multiplex PCR; TCRdb's copy has only in-frame clones and lacks some. The DNA gave D and trimming, while V, J and clone size come from that table. The sample has under 600,000 clones, more than 95% seen once.

Whole-study results and caveats: Rarefaction curves obtained for sorted subsets showed sequencing incomplete despite large depth. Roughly 5% was the fraction of naive CD4 clonotypes found shared across four donors.

With regard to this clone: The target antigen is unknown.

The TCR originated in a man in his thirties or forties in good health. The sample comprised naive CD8+ T cells sorted from blood. The chain combines TRBV6-1 with TRBJ2-7, with D uncertain. The CDR3 loop reads CASVTHNLYEQYF. Here the CDR3 DNA reads TGTGCCAGCGTGACCCACAACCTTTACGAGCAGTACTTC.